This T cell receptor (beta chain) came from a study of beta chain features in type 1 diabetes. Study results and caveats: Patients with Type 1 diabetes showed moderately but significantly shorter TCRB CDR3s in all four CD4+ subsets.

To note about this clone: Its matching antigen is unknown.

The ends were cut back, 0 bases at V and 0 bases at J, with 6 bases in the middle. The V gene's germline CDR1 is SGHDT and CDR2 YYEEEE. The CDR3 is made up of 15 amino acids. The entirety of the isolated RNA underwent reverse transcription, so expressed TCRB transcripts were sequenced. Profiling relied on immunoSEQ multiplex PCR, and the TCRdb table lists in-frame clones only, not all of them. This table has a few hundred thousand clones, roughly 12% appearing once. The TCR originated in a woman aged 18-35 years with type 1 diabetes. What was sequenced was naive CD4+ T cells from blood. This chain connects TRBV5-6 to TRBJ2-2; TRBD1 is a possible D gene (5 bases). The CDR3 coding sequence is TGTGCCAGCAGCTTGGGACAGACGAACACCGGGGAGCTGTTTTTT. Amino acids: CASSLGQTNTGELFF.